This T cell receptor (beta chain) appears in the sequencing data of a study of tumor-infiltrating lymphocytes in primary liver carcinoma (TCRdb year 2017). Looking at the study overall: Of the five patients (three men and two women, aged 30 to 69 years), four had hepatocellular carcinoma and one had combined HCC and intrahepatic cholangiocarcinoma. Tumors of the five patients were stage T1-T3 N0M0 with maximum diameters of about 4.2 to 10 cm. Roughly 3.5 to 7.5 million productive TCRbeta reads were obtained per sample, and no significant difference in read depth was found between tissue types. For each liver tumor, the study sampled five regions along with adjacent normal tissue and blood, and applied TCRbeta repertoire sequencing, expression microarrays and whole-exome sequencing. TCRbeta repertoire sequencing covered about 35 specimens from 5 patients: roughly 25 tumor regions, 5 adjacent noncancerous liver tissues and 5 peripheral blood samples. To link TCRbeta repertoire diversity to the local molecular phenotype, the 25 or so tumor region samples were profiled with Agilent mRNA microarrays. High reproducibility was observed for the technical replicate repertoires, with mean shared-clone rates approximately 0.92 and correlation coefficients above 0.95.

Clipping removes 1 base from V and 5 bases from J, with 7 as the unmatched junction base count. For CDR1 and CDR2, the germline V gene lists SGHNT and YENEEA. The CDR3 holds 17 amino acids from the cysteine to the phenylalanine. Here the CDR3 DNA is all that survives: 51 bases in frame from base 1. A constant-region primer and ProtoScript II reverse transcriptase were used to reverse-transcribe TCRbeta-specific cDNA from about 500 ng total RNA. Construction of the TCRbeta libraries relied on three nested rounds of multiplex PCR, following a slightly modified ARM-PCR procedure. Each of the first two PCR rounds ran for approximately 10 cycles using multiplex TRBV1-TRBV30 forward primers together with a Cbeta reverse primer. Sample barcodes and Illumina adapters were attached in a final 25-cycle PCR using Deep VentR polymerase. Before sequencing, amplicons of 200-500 bp were purified from gel using a QIAquick gel extraction kit. The TCRbeta amplicons were sequenced with 250-bp paired-end reads on an Illumina HiSeq 2500. The authors' pipeline ran thus. To recover full CDR3 sequences, reads were quality-trimmed using Trimmomatic v0.33 and paired reads were then merged using FLASH v1.2.11. MiGEC v1.2.1b assigned V, D and J germline segments to the rearranged TCRbeta sequences. VDJtools v1.0.0 computed clonotype statistics and Shannon-Wiener diversity indices. To reduce sampling bias, subsequent analyses other than the diversity analysis used only the 250 most abundant clonotypes in each sample. TCRdb's own reprocessing of the public reads used fastp at Q25 and MiXCR and kept productive beta chains. Duplicate CDR3 protein sequences are folded into a single record with the most common DNA and genes. The V and J calls shown here were made by TCRdb, not taken from the authors' results. A total of 100,000 or so distinct CDR3 sequences appear in this sample, around 63% of them only once. The ten biggest clones cover 9.5% of the sample.

The research as a whole found: Because sequencing covered only the TCR beta chain and unpaired alpha chains were not captured, true repertoire diversity is likely underestimated. Comparison of CD4+ and CD8+ T cell repertoires was precluded by the use of bulk unsorted samples. Pairs of tumor regions showed greater repertoire overlap (mean about 36%) than tumor-adjacent pairs (about 17%) or tumor-blood pairs (roughly 14%), which is consistent with antigen-driven expansion. Only about 7.5-25% of top clones were present in all five regions of a tumor, suggesting spatial heterogeneity of tumor-infiltrating T cells. The top 250 clones made up a significantly larger repertoire fraction in tumors than in blood (p = 0.039). The study included only a few patients, and the authors note findings should be validated in a larger study.

Without any cell sorting, total RNA and DNA were extracted together from around 20-30 mg of bulk tissue using the AllPrep DNA/RNA mini kit. Between late 2015 and March 2016, about 5 patients in China with histopathologically diagnosed primary liver carcinoma had their tumors surgically resected. Chronic HBV infection was present in the patients, and the patients were treatment-naive at sampling. Five spatially separated regions were sampled per tumor: superior, inferior, left-lateral and right-lateral poles, plus the tumor centre. Histology showed that every tumor sample contained more than 80% viable tumor cells. Fresh tumor and adjacent tissue pieces were bisected; one half was stored in RNAlater at -80°C, the other sent for histology. The table lists this clonotype with a few counts. Which antigen it targets is not known. No base quality information exists; no much larger clone differs at one position.

The chain is encoded by TRBV11-3 joined to TRBJ2-3; TRBD2 fits 12 bases in the junction. This TCR was sampled from a woman between 55 and 75 years old with primary liver carcinoma and hepatitis B virus infection. The material sequenced was liver tumor tissue from sampling region 5. Taken with the paper, the label for cell subset or site translates to: tumor region T5, tumor centre. Here the CDR3 is given as CASSLGTSGTDIDTQYF. At the DNA level, the sequence is TGTGCCAGCAGCTTAGGGACTAGCGGGACCGACATAGATACGCAGTATTTT.